The clone carrying this TCR beta chain was found a few times. Using unique molecular identifiers, the investigators prepared the TCRbeta library. TCRdb re-analysed the PCR reads in MiXCR, keeping a single row per CDR3 protein. The data show about 830,000 distinct CDR3 sequences, with roughly 15% seen just once and about 4.6% held by the top ten. This record belongs to a study of T-cell reconstitution after alpha-beta-depleted transplantation in children. Trimming pared 3 bases from V and 2 bases from J, leaving 11 bases between. The germline V gene encodes CDR1 MGHDK and CDR2 SYGVNS. The CDR3 is 14 amino acids.

The source material was PBMCs, mostly from graft donor cells, sampled 360 days after TCRalphabeta/CD19-depleted stem cell transplant. The rearrangement uses TRBV25-1 and TRBJ2-7; D gene ambiguous. The sequence was obtained from a male patient aged 10 to 17 who had a stem cell transplant for acute lymphoblastic leukemia, so the T cells may come from the graft donor. CDR3 loop: CASSEWFSAYEQYF. CDR3 DNA sequence: TGTGCCAGCAGTGAGTGGTTTTCGGCCTACGAGCAGTACTTC.